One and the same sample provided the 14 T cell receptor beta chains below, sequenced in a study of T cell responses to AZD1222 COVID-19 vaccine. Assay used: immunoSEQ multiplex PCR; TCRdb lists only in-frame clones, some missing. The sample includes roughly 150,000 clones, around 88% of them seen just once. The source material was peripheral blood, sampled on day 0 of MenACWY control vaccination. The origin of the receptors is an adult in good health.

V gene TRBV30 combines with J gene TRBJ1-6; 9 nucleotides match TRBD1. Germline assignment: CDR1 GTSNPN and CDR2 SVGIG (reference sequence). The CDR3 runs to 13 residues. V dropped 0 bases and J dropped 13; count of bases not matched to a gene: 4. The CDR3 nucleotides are TGTGCCTGGAGTGTGGGGACAGGGAGGCCCCTCCACTTT. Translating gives CAWSVGTGRPLHF. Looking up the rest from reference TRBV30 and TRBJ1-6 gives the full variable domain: SQTIHQWPATLVQPVGSPLSLECTVEGTSNPNLYWYRQAAGRGLQLLFYSVGIGQISSEVPQNLSASRPQDRQFILSSKKLLLSDSGFYLCAWSVGTGRPLHFGNGTRLTVT.

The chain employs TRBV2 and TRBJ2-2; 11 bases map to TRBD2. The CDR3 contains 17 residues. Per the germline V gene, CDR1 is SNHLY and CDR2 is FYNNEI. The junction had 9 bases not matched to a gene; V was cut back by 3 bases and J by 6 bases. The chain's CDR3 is CASSEVAGGMVPGELFF. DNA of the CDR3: TGTGCCAGCAGTGAGGTAGCGGGAGGGATGGTCCCCGGGGAGCTGTTTTTT. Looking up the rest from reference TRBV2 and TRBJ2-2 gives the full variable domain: EPEVTQTPSHQVTQMGQEVILRCVPISNHLYFYWYRQILGQKVEFLVSFYNNEISEKSEIFDDQFSVERPDGSNFTLKIRSTKLEDSAMYFCASSEVAGGMVPGELFFGEGSRLTVL.

The CDR3 sequence: CASSPRGGRNQPQHF. CDR3 in DNA: TGTGCCAGCAGCCCTAGGGGGGGACGCAATCAGCCCCAGCATTTT. The rearrangement links TRBV27 to TRBJ1-5; a weak D match, TRBD1 (6 bases). Germline V gene sequence: CDR1 MNHEY, CDR2 SMNVEV (reference sequence). V shed 6 bases and J shed 2 bases, with 14 bases lying between them. The CDR3 spans 15 residues.

The CDR3 DNA is TGTGCCAGTAGTAAGGACAGTCTAGCCAAAAACATTCAGTACTTC. It codes for CASSKDSLAKNIQYF. This chain uses TRBV19 with TRBJ2-4, with a tentative D call TRBD1 (6 bases). Trimming removed 4 bases from V and 0 bases from J, with 10 bases in between. Germline V CDR1 and CDR2: LNHDA, SQIVND (reference sequence). CDR3 length: 15 residues. The full variable domain, completed using reference TRBV19 and TRBJ2-4, is DGGITQSPKYLFRKEGQNVTLSCEQNLNHDAMYWYRQDPGQGLRLIYYSQIVNDFQKGDIAEGYSVSREKKESFPLTVTSAQKNPTAFYLCASSKDSLAKNIQYFGAGTRLSVL.

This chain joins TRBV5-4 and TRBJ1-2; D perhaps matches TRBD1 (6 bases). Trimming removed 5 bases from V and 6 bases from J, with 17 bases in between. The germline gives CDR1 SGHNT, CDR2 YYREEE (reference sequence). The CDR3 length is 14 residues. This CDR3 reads CASSLPGGLDGYTF. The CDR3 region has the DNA TGTGCCAGCAGTTTGCCGGGGGGGCTTGATGGCTACACCTTC.

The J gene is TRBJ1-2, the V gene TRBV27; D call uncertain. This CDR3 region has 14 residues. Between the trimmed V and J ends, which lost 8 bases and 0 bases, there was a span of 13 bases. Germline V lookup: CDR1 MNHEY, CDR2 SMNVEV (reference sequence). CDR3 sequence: CASGREGANYGYTF. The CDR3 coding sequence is TGTGCCAGCGGTAGGGAGGGCGCTAACTATGGCTACACCTTC.

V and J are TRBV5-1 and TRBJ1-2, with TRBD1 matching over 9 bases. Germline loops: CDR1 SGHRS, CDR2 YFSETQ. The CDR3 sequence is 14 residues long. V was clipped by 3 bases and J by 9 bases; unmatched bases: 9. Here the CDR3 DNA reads TGCGCCAGCAGCTCCGGGGACAGGGAACGTCGCTACACCTTC. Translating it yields CASSSGDRERRYTF.

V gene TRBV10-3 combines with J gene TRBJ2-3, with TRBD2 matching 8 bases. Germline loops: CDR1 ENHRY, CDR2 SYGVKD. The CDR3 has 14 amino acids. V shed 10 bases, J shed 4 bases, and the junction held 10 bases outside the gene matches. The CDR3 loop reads CATISGRGADTQYF. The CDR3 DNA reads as TGTGCCACCATTTCCGGGAGGGGGGCAGATACGCAGTATTTT.

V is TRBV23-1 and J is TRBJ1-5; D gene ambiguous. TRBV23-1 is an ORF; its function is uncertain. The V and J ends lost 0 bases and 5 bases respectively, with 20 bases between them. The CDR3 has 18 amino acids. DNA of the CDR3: TGCGCCAGCAGTCAATCGGGAACTAATGGGGTACACTATCAGCCCCAGCATTTT. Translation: CASSQSGTNGVHYQPQHF.

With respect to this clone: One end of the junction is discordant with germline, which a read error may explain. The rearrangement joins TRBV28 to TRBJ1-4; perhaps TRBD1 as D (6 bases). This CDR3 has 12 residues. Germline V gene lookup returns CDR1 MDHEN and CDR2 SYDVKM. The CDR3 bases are TGTGCCGGCAGGGGAGACAATGAAAAACTGTTTTTT. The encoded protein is CAGRGDNEKLFF.

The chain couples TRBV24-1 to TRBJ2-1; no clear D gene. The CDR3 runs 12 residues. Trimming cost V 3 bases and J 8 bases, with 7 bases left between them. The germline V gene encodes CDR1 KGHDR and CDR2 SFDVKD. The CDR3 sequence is CATSDAPDEQFF. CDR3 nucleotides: TGTGCCACCAGTGATGCCCCCGATGAGCAGTTCTTC.

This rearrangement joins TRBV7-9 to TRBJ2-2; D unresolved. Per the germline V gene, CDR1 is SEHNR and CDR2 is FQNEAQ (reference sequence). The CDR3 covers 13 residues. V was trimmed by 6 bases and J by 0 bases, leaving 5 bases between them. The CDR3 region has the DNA TGTGCCAGCAGTCCCACGAACACCGGGGAGCTGTTTTTT. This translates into CASSPTNTGELFF.

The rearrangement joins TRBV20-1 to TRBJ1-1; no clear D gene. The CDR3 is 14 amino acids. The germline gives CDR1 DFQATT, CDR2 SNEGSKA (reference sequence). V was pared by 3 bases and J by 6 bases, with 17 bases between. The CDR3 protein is CSASRRALEPEAFF. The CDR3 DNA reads TGCAGTGCTAGTCGAAGGGCGTTGGAACCTGAAGCTTTCTTT.

The CDR3 reads CASSPRKETNEKLFF. As DNA, the CDR3 is TGTGCCAGCTCACCACGGAAGGAAACTAATGAAAAACTGTTTTTT. The genes are TRBV18 and TRBJ1-4; D is unresolved. Germline V gives CDR1 KGHSH, CDR2 LQKENI. V was cut by 1 base and J by 1 base, with 7 bases left in between. This CDR3 is 15 amino acids long.